What follows describes a single TCR beta chain. The data were obtained in a study of blood T cell repertoires in COVID-19. Study-wide context: From the United States, Italy and Spain came samples of acute and convalescent COVID-19. Nucleic acid was either cDNA or gDNA, and it came from T cells, B-cell-depleted T cells, or PBMCs.

CDR3 length equals 14 residues. V shed 0 bases and J shed 4 bases, with 8 bases lying between them. CDR1 SGHRS and CDR2 YFSETQ come from the germline V gene. In the original workflow: Nucleated cell counts were estimated from reference gene primer amplification. Here immunoSEQ multiplex PCR was the method, and the copy in TCRdb shows in-frame clones only, minus some. Clonal size and the V and J genes are those of that table, whereas D and trimming came from the DNA. The sample has around 67,000 clones, about 91% seen once. The specimen was peripheral blood. The source of this sequence is a woman of 80 years or more with active or convalescent COVID-19. The chain employs TRBV5-1 and TRBJ1-3; D is unresolved. CDR3 sequence (DNA): TGCGCCAGCAGCTTGGACCGGAGGGGAAACACCATATATTTT. Translation gives CASSLDRRGNTIYF.